This T cell receptor beta chain emerged from a study of shared clonotypes between healthy human individuals. The wider study: CD4 naive and CD4 memory each took three plates per donor, while CD8 naive took two and CD8 memory one.

Method: immunoSEQ multiplex PCR; TCRdb's copy keeps in-frame clones and lacks some. The profile covers approximately 1,000,000 clones, with approximately 80% appearing a single time and 0.7% to 0.95% taken by the ten largest. The CDR3 contains 16 residues. V was pared by 0 bases and J by 0 bases, with 12 bases between. Germline values: CDR1 SGDLS, CDR2 YYNGEE. The receptor's source is a man younger than 35 in good health. Some clones in this sample may be carry-over from other donors' samples. The V and J genes are TRBV9 and TRBJ1-1, with D perhaps matching TRBD1 (5 bases). The sequenced sample was memory CD4+ T cells from PBMCs. Subset in this sample: CD45RA-negative fraction. CDR3 bases: TGTGCCAGCAGCGTAGGGGGTAACAGGATGAACACTGAAGCTTTCTTT. Translated: CASSVGGNRMNTEAFF.